The source of this TCR beta chain is a study of cytomegalovirus exposure and HLA in healthy donors. General observations from the study: Presence/absence analyses assumed roughly uniform sequencing depth across donors, which may not hold. Sequencing likely generated an artifact that appeared as a cluster of highly shared sequence variants. A later analysis linked a missense DCLRE1C variant to TCR beta V- and J-gene trimming.

PCR used 60 Vbeta primers and 13 Jbeta primers. Profiling relied on immunoSEQ multiplex PCR, and the TCRdb table lists in-frame clones only, not all of them. The data contain more than 110,000 clones, roughly four fifths of them singletons. Trimming cost V 4 bases and J 0 bases, with 10 bases left between them. This CDR3 is built from 15 residues. CDR1 is MNHNS, CDR2 SASEGT, per germline. As for this clone: Its antigen is unidentified.

This receptor was obtained from a human donor in good health. The chain joins TRBV6-1 to TRBJ2-1; no clear D gene. Sequenced input: PBMCs. CDR3 sequence (DNA): TGTGCCAGCAGTGGTGCATGGAGCTCCTACAATGAGCAGTTCTTC. Its translation is CASSGAWSSYNEQFF.